This TCR beta chain was identified during a study of blood T cell repertoires in COVID-19. Study-level information: Sites across the United States, Italy and Spain contributed samples from acute and convalescent COVID-19.

Libraries were prepared by immunoSEQ multiplex PCR; TCRdb keeps only in-frame clonotypes and omits some of them. The sample carries roughly 300,000 clones, 87% recorded once. CDR3 size: 15 residues. V lost 4 bases and J lost 0, with 10 bases in between. The V gene's germline CDR1 is SGDLS and CDR2 YYNGEE. The origin of this receptor is a woman in her 30s who had recovered from COVID-19. Source material: PBMCs or T cells enriched from blood (not recorded which). The chain employs TRBV9 and TRBJ1-4; D ambiguous. The CDR3 loop reads CASSSNSATNEKLFF. The CDR3 region has the DNA TGTGCCAGCAGCTCAAACTCTGCAACTAATGAAAAACTGTTTTTT.